This TCR beta chain was captured in a study of OX40 agonist ivuxolimab in advanced cancers. Libraries were prepared by immunoSEQ multiplex PCR; TCRdb keeps only in-frame clonotypes and omits some of them. The sample lists 65,000 to 75,000 clones; 80% to 90% were seen once. Drawing of blood for sampling happened at baseline, at cycle 4 day 1, and at cycle 7 day 1. Sequencing used CD4+ or CD8+ T cells sorted from blood, obtained in a trial of the OX40 agonist ivuxolimab. This receptor was obtained from an adult with an advanced solid tumor such as melanoma, head and neck, liver or kidney cancer.

CDR3 protein: CSVDPRGRSGANVLTF. CDR3 DNA: TGCAGCGTTGACCCGAGGGGGCGATCTGGGGCCAACGTCCTGACTTTC. This sequence joins TRBV29-1 and TRBJ2-6; 7 nucleotides align to TRBD1. The germline gives CDR1 SQVTM, CDR2 ANQGSEA. Trimming took 3 bases from V and 1 from J; bases not matched to a gene: 6. The CDR3 extends over 16 amino acids.